This T cell receptor (beta chain) emerged from a study of healthy donors' naive CD4 and CD8 T cells. Across the whole study: Donors spanned ages 20-25, 40-50 and 60-70 years, half female. Study conclusions and caveats: Naive CD4+ and CD8+ cells reportedly differed in usage of most V and J genes.

A linear amplification protocol produced the TCR libraries from roughly 480 ng of total RNA. TCRdb recomputed calls from the reads with MiXCR, one row per CDR3 protein. The table has approximately 180,000 distinct CDR3 sequences, about 76% seen once. The CDR3 is made up of 15 amino acids. V lost 3 bases and J lost 3, with 14 bases in between. Germline-derived CDR1 and CDR2 are KGHSH and LQKENI. A word on this clonotype: As yet, its antigen is unknown.

V usage is TRBV18 and J usage is TRBJ1-2; weak D call: TRBD1 (5 bases). This sequence originates from a pool of human donors in good health; the sample pools cells from several healthy donors. Sequencing was done on a sample of naive CD4+ and CD8+ T cells sorted from blood, pooled from several donors. DNA for the CDR3: TGTGCCAGCTCACCCCTGGGACTAGGGGACTATGGCTACACCTTC. It is translated as CASSPLGLGDYGYTF. Variable domain in full (rest from reference TRBV18 and TRBJ1-2): NAGVMQNPRHLVRRRGQEARLRCSPMKGHSHVYWYRQLPEEGLKFMVYLQKENIIDESGMPKERFSAEFPKEGPSILRIQQVVRGDSAAYFCASSPLGLGDYGYTFGSGTRLTVV.